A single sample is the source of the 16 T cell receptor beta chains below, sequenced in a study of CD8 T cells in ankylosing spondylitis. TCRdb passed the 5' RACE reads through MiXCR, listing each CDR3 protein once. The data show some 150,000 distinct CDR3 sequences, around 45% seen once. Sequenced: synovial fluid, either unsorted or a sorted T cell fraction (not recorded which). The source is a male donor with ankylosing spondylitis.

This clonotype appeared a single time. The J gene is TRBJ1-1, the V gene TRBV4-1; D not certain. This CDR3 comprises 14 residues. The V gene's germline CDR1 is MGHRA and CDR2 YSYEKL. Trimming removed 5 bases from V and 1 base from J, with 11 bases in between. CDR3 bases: TGCGCCAGCAGCAGCAACACGTGGAACACTGAAGCTTTCTTT. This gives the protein CASSSNTWNTEAFF.

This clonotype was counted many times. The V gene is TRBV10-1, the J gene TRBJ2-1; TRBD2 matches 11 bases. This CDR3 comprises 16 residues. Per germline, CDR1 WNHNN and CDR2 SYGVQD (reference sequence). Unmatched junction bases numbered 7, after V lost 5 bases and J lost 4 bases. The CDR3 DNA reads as TGCGCCAGCAGTCTGAGGACTAGCGGGCTATACAATGAGCAGTTCTTC. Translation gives CASSLRTSGLYNEQFF.

CDR3 nucleotide sequence: TGTGCCAGCAGCTTAGTTCCCACAGGTCAAGAGACCCAGTACTTC. It encodes CASSLVPTGQETQYF. V usage is TRBV7-7 and J usage is TRBJ2-5, with D possibly being TRBD1 (5 bases). The CDR3 length is 15 residues. Germline CDR1 SSHAT, CDR2 FNYEAQ (reference sequence). Trimming stripped 1 base from V and 2 bases from J, with 11 bases between.

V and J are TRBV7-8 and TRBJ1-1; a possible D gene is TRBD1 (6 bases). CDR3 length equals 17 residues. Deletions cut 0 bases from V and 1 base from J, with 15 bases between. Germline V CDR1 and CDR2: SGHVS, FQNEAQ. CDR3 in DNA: TGTGCCAGCAGCTTAGCAGGGGGTCAGGCGACGAACACTGAAGCTTTCTTT. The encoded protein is CASSLAGGQATNTEAFF.

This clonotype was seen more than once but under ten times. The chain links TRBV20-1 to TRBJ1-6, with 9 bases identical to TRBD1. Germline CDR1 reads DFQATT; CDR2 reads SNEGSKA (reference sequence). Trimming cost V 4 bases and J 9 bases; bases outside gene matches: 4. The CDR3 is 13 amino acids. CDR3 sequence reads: CSATETGGSPLHF. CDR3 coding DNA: TGCAGTGCTACTGAGACAGGGGGTTCACCCCTCCACTTT.

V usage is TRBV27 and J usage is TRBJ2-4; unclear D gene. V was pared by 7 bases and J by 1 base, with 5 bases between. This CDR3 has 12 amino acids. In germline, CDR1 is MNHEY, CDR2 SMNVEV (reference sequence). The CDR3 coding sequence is TGTGCCAGCATAGGGGCCAAAAACATTCAGTACTTC. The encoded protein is CASIGAKNIQYF.

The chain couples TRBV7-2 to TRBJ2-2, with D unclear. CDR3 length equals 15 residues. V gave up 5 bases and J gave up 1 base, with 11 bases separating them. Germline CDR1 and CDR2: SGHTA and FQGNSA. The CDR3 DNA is TGTGCCAGCAGCATTTATCTAGGGAACACCGGGGAGCTGTTTTTT. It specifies CASSIYLGNTGELFF.

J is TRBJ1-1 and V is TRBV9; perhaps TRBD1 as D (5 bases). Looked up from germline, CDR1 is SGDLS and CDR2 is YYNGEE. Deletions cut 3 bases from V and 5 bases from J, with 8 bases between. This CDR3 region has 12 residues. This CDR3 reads CASSGQGTEAFF. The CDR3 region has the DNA TGTGCCAGCAGCGGCCAGGGAACTGAAGCTTTCTTT.

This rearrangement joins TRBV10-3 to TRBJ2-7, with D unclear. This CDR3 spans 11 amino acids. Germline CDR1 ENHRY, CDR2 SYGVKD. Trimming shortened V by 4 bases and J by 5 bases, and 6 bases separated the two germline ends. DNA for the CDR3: TGTGCCATCAGTGGAAGAAACGAGCAGTACTTC. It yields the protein CAISGRNEQYF.

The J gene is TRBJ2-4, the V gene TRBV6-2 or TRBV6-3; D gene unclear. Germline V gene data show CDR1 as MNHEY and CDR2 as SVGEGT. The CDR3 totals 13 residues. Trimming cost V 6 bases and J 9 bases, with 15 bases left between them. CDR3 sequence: CASSPFGFGIQYF. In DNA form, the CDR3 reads TGTGCCAGCAGCCCTTTTGGTTTTGGCATTCAGTACTTC.

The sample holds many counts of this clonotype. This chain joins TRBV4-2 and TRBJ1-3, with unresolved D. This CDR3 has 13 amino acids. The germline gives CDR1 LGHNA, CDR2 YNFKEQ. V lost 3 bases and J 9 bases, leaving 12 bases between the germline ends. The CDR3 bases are TGTGCCAGCAGCCAGGACGGAGGCGCCACCATATATTTT. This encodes CASSQDGGATIYF.

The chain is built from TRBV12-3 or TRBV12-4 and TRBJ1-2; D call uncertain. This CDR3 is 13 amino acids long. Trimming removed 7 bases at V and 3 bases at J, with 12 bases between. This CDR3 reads CASNSREDYGYTF. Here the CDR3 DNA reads TGTGCCAGCAATTCCCGGGAGGACTATGGCTACACCTTC.

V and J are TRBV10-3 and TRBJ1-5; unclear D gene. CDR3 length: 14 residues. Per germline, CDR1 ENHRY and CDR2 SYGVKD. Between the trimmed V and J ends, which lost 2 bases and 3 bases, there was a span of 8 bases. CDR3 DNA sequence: TGTGCCATCAGTGAGGCAGGCTACAATCAGCCCCAGCATTTT. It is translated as CAISEAGYNQPQHF.

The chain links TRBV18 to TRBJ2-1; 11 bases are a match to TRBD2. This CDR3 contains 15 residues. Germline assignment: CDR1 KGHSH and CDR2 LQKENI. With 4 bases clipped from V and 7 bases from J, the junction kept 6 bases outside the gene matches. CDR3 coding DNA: TGTGCCAGCTCACTCTATGGGACTAGCGGAAATGAGCAGTTCTTC. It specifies CASSLYGTSGNEQFF.

The CDR3 spells CASSLLSGQTYNEQFF. The CDR3 DNA sequence: TGTGCCAGCAGCTTACTCAGTGGACAGACCTACAATGAGCAGTTCTTC. V gene TRBV7-9 combines with J gene TRBJ2-1, with D tentatively TRBD1 (6 bases). Per germline, CDR1 SEHNR and CDR2 FQNEAQ (reference sequence). V was trimmed by 2 bases and J by 2 bases, leaving 13 bases between them. CDR3 length equals 16 residues. Full variable domain (outside the CDR3, taken from reference TRBV7-9 and TRBJ2-1): DTGVSQNPRHKITKRGQNVTFRCDPISEHNRLYWYRQTLGQGPEFLTYFQNEAQLEKSRLLSDRFSAERPKGSFSTLEIQRTEQGDSAMYLCASSLLSGQTYNEQFFGPGTRLTVL.

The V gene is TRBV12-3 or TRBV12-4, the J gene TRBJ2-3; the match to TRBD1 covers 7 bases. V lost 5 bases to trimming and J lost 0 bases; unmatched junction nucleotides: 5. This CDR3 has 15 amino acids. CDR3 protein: CASSPLDRSTDTQYF. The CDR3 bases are TGTGCCAGCAGTCCATTGGACAGGAGCACAGATACGCAGTATTTT.